This T cell receptor (beta chain) was recovered during a study of blood T cell repertoires in COVID-19. About the study: PBMCs, B-cell-depleted T cells, or T cells provided the cDNA or gDNA that made up the material.

TCRdb keeps only in-frame clones here, not all; method: immunoSEQ multiplex PCR. Among 200,000 to 250,000 clones listed, approximately 90% were seen once. The CDR3 is 14 residues long. From germline, CDR1 is MNHEY and CDR2 SVGAGI. V lost 6 bases, J lost 4 bases, and 7 bases stayed unmatched. The TCR comes from an elderly man with acute or convalescent COVID-19. V usage is TRBV6-5 and J usage is TRBJ1-2; 8 bases are a match to TRBD1. The sample comprised peripheral blood. This CDR3 is CASRAPGGVYGYTF. The CDR3 nucleotides are TGTGCCAGCAGGGCACCAGGGGGCGTCTATGGCTACACCTTC.